The 5 T cell receptor beta chains reported below all come from one sample, sequenced in a study of T cell repertoires in cytomegalovirus infection. One entry per CDR3 protein results from TCRdb running MiXCR on the reads. The sample shows 230,000 or so distinct CDR3 sequences, 35% to 45% of them seen only once. Their target antigens are unknown. This specimen consisted of CD8+ T cells from cultured PBMCs, obtained from culture after CMV antigen stimulation. Source of these receptors: a human donor in good health (CMV status not recorded). Some clones in this sample may be carry-over from other donors' samples.

This clonotype was seen more than once but under ten times. This chain connects TRBV20-1 to TRBJ1-4; D unclear. Germline CDR1 is DFQATT and CDR2 is SNEGSKA (reference sequence). V was clipped by 3 bases and J by 4 bases, with 18 bases between them. The CDR3 runs 16 residues. The CDR3 sequence is CSASRATRTVNEKLFF. The DNA of the CDR3 is TGCAGTGCTAGTAGGGCAACACGGACGGTTAATGAAAAACTGTTTTTT.

This chain joins TRBV7-3 and TRBJ2-7; a possible D gene is TRBD1 (8 bases). Germline loops: CDR1 SGHTA, CDR2 FQGTGA. Trimming left V 4 bases short and J 2 bases short, with 18 bases between. The CDR3 contains 16 residues. CDR3: CASSSPGGGGPYEQYF. The CDR3 DNA reads as TGTGCCAGCAGCTCTCCAGGGGGCGGGGGCCCCTACGAGCAGTACTTC.

This sequence joins TRBV6-2 or TRBV6-3 and TRBJ2-5; possible D gene TRBD1, 5 bases. Per germline, CDR1 MNHEY and CDR2 SVGEGT. V shed 2 bases and J shed 4 bases, with 17 bases lying between them. The CDR3 length is 16 residues. CDR3 sequence (DNA): TGTGCCAGCAGTTACGCTAAATCAGGGTGGGGAGAGACCCAGTACTTC. Translation: CASSYAKSGWGETQYF.

This clonotype was counted between two and nine times. The V call is TRBV28, the J call TRBJ2-7; maybe TRBD1 (5 bases). V shed 6 bases and J shed 2 bases, with 11 bases lying between them. CDR1 is MDHEN and CDR2 is SYDVKM in the germline V gene. The CDR3 sequence is 13 residues long. Here the CDR3 reads CASSTWTTYEQYF. CDR3 DNA: TGTGCCAGCAGCACCTGGACAACCTACGAGCAGTACTTC. The variable domain in full, completed from reference TRBV28 and TRBJ2-7, reads DVKVTQSSRYLVKRTGEKVFLECVQDMDHENMFWYRQDPGLGLRLIYFSYDVKMKEKGDIPEGYSVSREKKERFSLILESASTNQTSMYLCASSTWTTYEQYFGPGTRLTVT.

This clonotype was counted a few times. The rearrangement uses TRBV7-9 and TRBJ1-2; TRBD1 matches at 9 bases. This CDR3 is built from 15 residues. Germline lookup yields CDR1 SEHNR and CDR2 FQNEAQ (reference sequence). Losses at the gene ends were 5 bases for V and 1 base for J; bases not matched to a gene: 5. CDR3 DNA sequence: TGTGCCAGCAGCAGGACAGGGGATCTTAACTATGGCTACACCTTC. Amino acid sequence: CASSRTGDLNYGYTF.